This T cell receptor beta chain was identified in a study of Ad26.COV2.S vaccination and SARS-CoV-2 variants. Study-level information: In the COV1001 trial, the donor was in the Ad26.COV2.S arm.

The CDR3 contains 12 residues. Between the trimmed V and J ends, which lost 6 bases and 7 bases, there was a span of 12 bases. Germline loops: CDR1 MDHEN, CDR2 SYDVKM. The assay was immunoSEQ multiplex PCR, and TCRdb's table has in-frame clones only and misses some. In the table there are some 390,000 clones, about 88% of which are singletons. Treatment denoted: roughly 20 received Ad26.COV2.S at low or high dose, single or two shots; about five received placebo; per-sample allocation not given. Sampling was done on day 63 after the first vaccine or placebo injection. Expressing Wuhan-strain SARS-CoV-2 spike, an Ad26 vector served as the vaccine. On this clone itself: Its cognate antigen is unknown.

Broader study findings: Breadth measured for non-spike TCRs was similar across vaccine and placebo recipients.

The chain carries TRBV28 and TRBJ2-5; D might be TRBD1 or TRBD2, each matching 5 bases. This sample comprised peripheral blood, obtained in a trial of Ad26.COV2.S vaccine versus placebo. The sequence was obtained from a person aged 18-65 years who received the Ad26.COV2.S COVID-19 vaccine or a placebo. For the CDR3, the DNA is TGTGCCAGCAGCGGGACGGTCGTGACCCAGTACTTC. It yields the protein CASSGTVVTQYF.